This T cell receptor (beta chain) appears in the sequencing data of a study of CD8 T cells in Susac syndrome. RNA in amounts of roughly 0.5 to 1 ug was reverse transcribed with random hexamers. immunoSEQ multiplex PCR amplified TCR beta CDR3 across 54 Vbeta, 13 Jbeta. One entry per CDR3 protein results from TCRdb running MiXCR on the immunoSEQ multiplex PCR reads. The sample consists of around 190,000 distinct CDR3 sequences, roughly 92% of them appearing once. Negative isolation was applied to CD8+ and CD4+ T cells, and FACS enrichment was applied to TEMRA cells. The table lists this clonotype with a count of one. This TCR derives from a human donor in good health. The sequencing input was CD4+ T cells from PBMCs.

CDR3: CASRVADTQYF. In nucleotides, the CDR3 is TGTGCCAGCAGAGTGGCAGATACGCAGTATTTT. V and J are TRBV2 and TRBJ2-3; D unclear. The V end was cut by 6 bases, the J end by 4 bases, with 5 bases between. Germline V lookup: CDR1 SNHLY, CDR2 FYNNEI. This CDR3 has 11 amino acids.